This entry lists 8 T cell receptor beta chains sequenced from one sample in a study of blood T cell repertoires in COVID-19. The repertoire was sequenced with immunoSEQ multiplex PCR; TCRdb's copy has only in-frame clones and lacks some. The sample lists 150,000 to 200,000 clones; over 70% were seen once. The sample taken for sequencing was PBMCs or T cells enriched from blood (not recorded which). The receptors shown here come from a woman aged 55-70 years who had recovered from COVID-19.

The chain joins TRBV7-2 to TRBJ2-1, with 8 positions matching TRBD1. The CDR3 totals 16 residues. The V gene's germline CDR1 is SGHTA and CDR2 FQGNSA. Germline trimming cut 4 bases from V and 0 bases from J; bases unmatched to any gene: 5. CDR3 protein: CASSSTGTGSYNEQFF. Here the CDR3 DNA reads TGTGCCAGCAGCTCTACCGGGACAGGCTCCTACAATGAGCAGTTCTTC.

The chain links TRBV4-1 to TRBJ1-2; D possibly corresponds to TRBD1 (5 bases). The CDR3 contains 13 residues. Germline CDR1 and CDR2: MGHRA and YSYEKL. V dropped 1 base and J dropped 7 bases, with 10 bases sitting between them. The DNA of the CDR3 is TGCGCCAGCAGCCAAGCAGGGTCGGGTGGCTACACCTTC. Amino acids: CASSQAGSGGYTF.

This clone has just a few counts. V and J are TRBV28 and TRBJ2-2, with 9 bases that match TRBD2. J gave up 5 bases and V 7 bases, and 11 bases lay outside the gene matches. The germline V gene encodes CDR1 MDHEN and CDR2 SYDVKM. The CDR3 loop spans 16 amino acids. CDR3 in DNA: TGTGCCAGCACCTTCGATAGCGGGAGCCCAACCGGGGAGCTGTTTTTT. Translation gives CASTFDSGSPTGELFF. Based on the CDR3 plus reference TRBV28 and TRBJ2-2, the full variable domain is DVKVTQSSRYLVKRTGEKVFLECVQDMDHENMFWYRQDPGLGLRLIYFSYDVKMKEKGDIPEGYSVSREKKERFSLILESASTNQTSMYLCASTFDSGSPTGELFFGEGSRLTVL.

The chain uses TRBV18 and TRBJ2-5; possible D gene TRBD1, 5 bases. V shed 1 base and J shed 1 base, with 7 bases lying between them. Germline assignment: CDR1 KGHSH and CDR2 LQKENI. CDR3 length equals 14 residues. CDR3 nucleotides: TGTGCCAGCTCACCACGGGGCGCCCAAGAGACCCAGTACTTC. Amino acid sequence: CASSPRGAQETQYF.

The rearrangement joins TRBV7-3 to TRBJ2-1; 8 bases are a match to TRBD1. Germline V CDR1 and CDR2: SGHTA, FQGTGA. After removal of 5 bases from V and 4 bases from J, the junction contained 7 bases not matched to a gene. The CDR3 totals 15 residues. The CDR3 here is CASSPTGGFYNEQFF. The CDR3, as DNA: TGTGCCAGCAGCCCCACAGGGGGATTTTACAATGAGCAGTTCTTC.

This chain uses TRBV9 with TRBJ2-5; 8 positions match TRBD2. The ends lost 0 bases at V and 5 bases at J; junction bases unmatched: 6. The germline V gene has CDR1 SGDLS and CDR2 YYNGEE. This CDR3 contains 15 residues. This CDR3 reads CASSVGVAGTETQYF. As DNA, the CDR3 is TGTGCCAGCAGCGTAGGGGTAGCGGGGACGGAGACCCAGTACTTC.

The V call is TRBV24-1, the J call TRBJ2-1; no clear D gene. The length of the CDR3 is 13 residues. V lost 7 bases to trimming and J lost 3 bases, with 9 bases between them. Germline V gene lookup returns CDR1 KGHDR and CDR2 SFDVKD. CDR3 loop: CATSLESYNEQFF. In DNA form, the CDR3 reads TGTGCCACCAGCCTAGAGAGCTACAATGAGCAGTTCTTC.

This rearrangement joins TRBV5-3 to TRBJ1-3; 8 bases are a match to TRBD1. TRBV5-3 is labeled an ORF, and its function is uncertain. The CDR3 extends over 18 amino acids. V trimming: 4 bases; J trimming: 0 bases; junction bases outside the gene matches: 12. CDR3 bases: TGTGCCAGAAGCCAGGACAGGGCTCCCCCTCTCTCTGGAAACACCATATATTTT. Translated: CARSQDRAPPLSGNTIYF.